This passage covers 22 T cell receptor beta chains from one sample sequenced in a study of blood T cell repertoires in COVID-19. Measured with immunoSEQ multiplex PCR; TCRdb has only the in-frame clones, and not every one. This sample yields around 200,000 clones, of which 75% to 90% are seen a single time; approximately 0.7% belongs to the top ten. Source material: peripheral blood. The source is a man aged 35 to 55 with acute or convalescent COVID-19.

This chain uses TRBV5-1 with TRBJ2-1; D might be TRBD1 (6 bases). CDR3 size: 14 residues. Germline V gives CDR1 SGHRS, CDR2 YFSETQ. V was cut by 0 bases and J by 7 bases, with 11 bases left in between. Here the CDR3 reads CASSLGNRENEQFF. The CDR3 DNA follows: TGCGCCAGCAGCTTGGGGAACAGGGAAAATGAGCAGTTCTTC.

The V gene is TRBV6-5, the J gene TRBJ1-1; 10 positions match TRBD1. Germline V gene data show CDR1 as MNHEY and CDR2 as SVGAGI. The CDR3 has 14 amino acids. J gave up 1 base and V 6 bases, and 2 bases lay outside the gene matches. CDR3 in amino acids: CASRGDRGNTEAFF. The CDR3 DNA sequence: TGTGCCAGCAGGGGGGACAGGGGGAACACTGAAGCTTTCTTT.

V usage is TRBV19 and J usage is TRBJ2-1, with TRBD2 matching over 14 bases. J gave up 4 bases and V 4 bases, and 0 bases lay outside the gene matches. CDR1 is LNHDA, CDR2 SQIVND, per germline (reference sequence). The CDR3 totals 15 residues. Here the CDR3 reads CASSRTSGGYNEQFF. The CDR3 DNA reads TGTGCCAGTAGTAGGACTAGCGGGGGGTACAATGAGCAGTTCTTC. Together with reference TRBV19 and TRBJ2-1, the CDR3 gives the full variable domain: DGGITQSPKYLFRKEGQNVTLSCEQNLNHDAMYWYRQDPGQGLRLIYYSQIVNDFQKGDIAEGYSVSREKKESFPLTVTSAQKNPTAFYLCASSRTSGGYNEQFFGPGTRLTVL.

The V call is TRBV24-1, the J call TRBJ2-3; TRBD2 matches 13 bases. The CDR3 has 18 residues. Trimming at V came to 3 bases and at J to 2 bases, leaving 7 bases not matched to a gene. Germline V CDR1 and CDR2: KGHDR, SFDVKD. The DNA of the CDR3 is TGTGCCACCAGTGATCACCCGACTAGCGGGGGGACCACAGATACGCAGTATTTT. This sequence encodes CATSDHPTSGGTTDTQYF.

This chain uses TRBV7-8 with TRBJ1-2, with 7 nucleotides matching TRBD1. This CDR3 comprises 13 residues. After removal of 5 bases from V and 4 bases from J, the junction contained 4 bases not matched to a gene. Germline V gene sequence: CDR1 SGHVS, CDR2 FQNEAQ. CDR3 loop: CASSEQGIYGYTF. Here the CDR3 DNA reads TGTGCCAGCAGCGAACAGGGGATCTATGGCTACACCTTC.

This rearrangement joins TRBV28 to TRBJ2-3; TRBD1 aligns across 9 bases. The trim removed 0 bases at V and 3 bases at J, leaving 1 base unmatched. The CDR3 extends over 15 amino acids. Germline V CDR1 and CDR2: MDHEN, SYDVKM. This CDR3 is CASSLWDRGTDTQYF. The CDR3 bases are TGTGCCAGCAGTTTATGGGACAGGGGTACAGATACGCAGTATTTT.

Note on this clone: Other DNA sequences from this sample encode an identical CDR3 as well. The chain employs TRBV27 and TRBJ2-2; the D gene is possibly TRBD1 (5 bases). The CDR3 has 14 amino acids. CDR1 MNHEY and CDR2 SMNVEV come from the germline V gene (reference sequence). V was trimmed by 3 bases and J by 2 bases, leaving 7 bases between them. The CDR3 nucleotides are TGTGCCAGCAGTTTCAGGACAAACACCGGGGAGCTGTTTTTT. Its translation: CASSFRTNTGELFF.

With respect to this clone: This CDR3 is also generated by other DNA sequences in the sample. CDR3 nucleotides: TGTGCCACCAGCAGAGATCTCTCTGGGGCCAACGTCCTGACTTTC. Translated, it gives CATSRDLSGANVLTF. J is TRBJ2-6 and V is TRBV15, with unresolved D. V lost 0 bases and J 0 bases, leaving 3 bases between the germline ends. The CDR3 has 15 amino acids. From germline, CDR1 is LNHNV and CDR2 YYDKDF (reference sequence).

CDR3 region: CASSQDRDPNYGYTF. For the CDR3, the DNA is TGCGCCAGCAGCCAGGACAGGGACCCTAACTATGGCTACACCTTC. The rearrangement uses TRBV4-1 and TRBJ1-2; TRBD1 aligns across 8 bases. The CDR3 is 15 residues long. Trimming at V came to 3 bases and at J to 0 bases, leaving 3 bases not matched to a gene. In germline, CDR1 is MGHRA, CDR2 YSYEKL.

This clone was seen only a few times. This chain links TRBV7-9 with TRBJ2-7; maybe TRBD2 (5 bases). CDR1 SEHNR and CDR2 FQNEAQ come from the germline V gene (reference sequence). The CDR3 is 15 residues long. V lost 5 bases, J lost 2 bases, and 16 bases lay in between. CDR3 sequence: CASSPRTLGTYEQYF. The CDR3 nucleotides read TGTGCCAGCAGCCCCCGGACTCTTGGCACCTACGAGCAGTACTTC.

The chain combines TRBV5-4 with TRBJ2-6, with D possibly matching TRBD1 (5 bases). Trimming removed 5 bases from V and 4 bases from J, with 13 bases in between. The CDR3 length is 15 residues. Germline V lookup: CDR1 SGHNT, CDR2 YYREEE (reference sequence). As DNA, the CDR3 is TGTGCCAGCAGACAAGGGGTCGCGGGGGCCAACGTCCTGACTTTC. Translation: CASRQGVAGANVLTF.

The rearrangement joins TRBV5-6 to TRBJ1-2; possible D gene TRBD1, 5 bases. CDR3 length: 13 residues. Trimming stripped 0 bases from V and 7 bases from J, with 10 bases between. Germline loops: CDR1 SGHDT, CDR2 YYEEEE. In DNA, the CDR3 is TGTGCCAGCAGCTTGGAGGGGTATGCTGGCTACACCTTC. It translates to CASSLEGYAGYTF.

This chain links TRBV30 with TRBJ2-7; the D gene is possibly TRBD2 (6 bases). Between the trimmed V and J ends, which lost 2 bases and 7 bases, there was a span of 24 bases. Germline assignment: CDR1 GTSNPN and CDR2 SVGIG (reference sequence). The CDR3 covers 16 residues. Here the CDR3 DNA reads TGTGCCTGGAGTCCCCCGGGAGCGGGCAGGCCTCTGGAGCAGTACTTC. It is translated as CAWSPPGAGRPLEQYF.

The rearrangement links TRBV7-2 to TRBJ2-1; 11 bases agree with TRBD1. Per germline, CDR1 SGHTA and CDR2 FQGNSA. V shed 9 bases, J shed 5 bases, and the junction held 3 bases outside the gene matches. CDR3 size: 13 residues. CDR3 nucleotide sequence: TGTGCCAGGCGGGGACAGGGGGACAATGAGCAGTTCTTC. This codes for CARRGQGDNEQFF.

The rearrangement joins TRBV11-1 to TRBJ2-1; D ambiguous. V dropped 4 bases and J dropped 8 bases, with 9 bases sitting between them. The CDR3 sequence is 12 residues long. Per germline, CDR1 SGHAT and CDR2 FQDESV (reference sequence). The CDR3 sequence: CASSSDKYEQFF. The DNA of the CDR3 is TGTGCCAGCAGCTCAGACAAGTATGAGCAGTTCTTC.

The chain joins TRBV5-5 to TRBJ1-5, with TRBD1 matching over 7 bases. CDR1 is SGHKS and CDR2 is YYEKEE in the germline V gene (reference sequence). The CDR3 is 15 residues long. V gave up 5 bases and J gave up 6 bases; unmatched junction bases: 11. The CDR3 protein is CASSFTGVGSQPQHF. CDR3 nucleotide sequence: TGTGCCAGCAGTTTTACAGGGGTGGGCAGTCAGCCCCAGCATTTT.

This chain joins TRBV11-2 and TRBJ2-5; 7 bases line up with TRBD2. V was clipped by 4 bases and J by 5 bases; unmatched bases: 7. The CDR3 extends over 14 amino acids. In germline, CDR1 is SGHAT, CDR2 FQNNGV. CDR3 sequence reads: CASSWGGEGETQYF. In DNA, the CDR3 is TGTGCCAGCAGCTGGGGCGGGGAGGGTGAGACCCAGTACTTC.

This sequence joins TRBV9 and TRBJ2-5; 9 bases agree with TRBD1. The germline V gene has CDR1 SGDLS and CDR2 YYNGEE. This CDR3 contains 14 residues. The V gene end was trimmed by 4 bases and the J gene end by 5 bases; junction bases not matched to a gene: 6. In nucleotides, the CDR3 is TGTGCCAGCAGCCCACAGGGGGCGAGGGAGACCCAGTACTTC. It is translated as CASSPQGARETQYF. The variable domain in full, completed from reference TRBV9 and TRBJ2-5, reads DSGVTQTPKHLITATGQRVTLRCSPRSGDLSVYWYQQSLDQGLQFLIQYYNGEERAKGNILERFSAQQFPDLHSELNLSSLELGDSALYFCASSPQGARETQYFGPGTRLLVL.

The chain employs TRBV6-5 and TRBJ2-2, with D maybe TRBD1 (5 bases). The CDR3 has 14 residues. The V end was cut by 8 bases, the J end by 0 bases, with 10 bases between. Germline V CDR1 and CDR2: MNHEY, SVGAGI. This chain's CDR3 is CASLLTANTGELFF. The CDR3 nucleotides are TGTGCCAGCCTTTTGACAGCGAACACCGGGGAGCTGTTTTTT.

This rearrangement joins TRBV7-8 to TRBJ2-3; perhaps TRBD1 as D (5 bases). CDR1 SGHVS and CDR2 FQNEAQ come from the germline V gene. The germline V and J ends were trimmed by 4 bases and 2 bases, with 13 bases remaining between them. The CDR3 extends over 15 amino acids. The CDR3 DNA is TGTGCCAGCAGCTCCCCAGCAGGGTCCACAGATACGCAGTATTTT. Its translation: CASSSPAGSTDTQYF.

The J gene is TRBJ2-1, the V gene TRBV28, with a possible D match to TRBD1 (5 bases). CDR3 length: 12 amino acids. Germline CDR1 reads MDHEN; CDR2 reads SYDVKM. Trimming took 3 bases from V and 10 from J, leaving 10 bases between them. CDR3 sequence (DNA): TGTGCCAGCAGTTTCGGACATGGGGAGCAGTTCTTC. Translating gives CASSFGHGEQFF.

V is TRBV28 and J is TRBJ2-7; TRBD2 matches at 8 bases. Per germline, CDR1 MDHEN and CDR2 SYDVKM. This CDR3 has 16 residues. With V trimmed by 4 bases and J by 4 bases, 12 bases remained unmatched. The CDR3 protein is CASSSHRPGGTYEQYF. Written as DNA, the CDR3 is TGTGCCAGCAGTTCCCACCGACCGGGGGGGACATACGAGCAGTACTTC.